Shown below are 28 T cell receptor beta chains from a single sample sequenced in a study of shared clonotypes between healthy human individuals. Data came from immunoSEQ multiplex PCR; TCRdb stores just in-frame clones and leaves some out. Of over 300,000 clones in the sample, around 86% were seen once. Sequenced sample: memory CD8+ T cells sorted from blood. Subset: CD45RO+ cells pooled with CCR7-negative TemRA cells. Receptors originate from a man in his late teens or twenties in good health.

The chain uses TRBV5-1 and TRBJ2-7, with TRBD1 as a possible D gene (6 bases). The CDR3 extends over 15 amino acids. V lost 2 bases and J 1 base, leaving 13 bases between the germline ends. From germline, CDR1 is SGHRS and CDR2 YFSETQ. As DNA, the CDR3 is TGCGCCAGCAGCTTAAGGGGGTTTCTTTCCTACGAGCAGTACTTC. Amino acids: CASSLRGFLSYEQYF.

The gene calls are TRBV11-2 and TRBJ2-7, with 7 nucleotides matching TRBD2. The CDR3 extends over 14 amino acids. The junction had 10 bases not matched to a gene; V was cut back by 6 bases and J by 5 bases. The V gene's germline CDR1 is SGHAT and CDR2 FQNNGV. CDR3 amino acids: CASSTRGEENEQYF. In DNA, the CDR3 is TGTGCCAGCAGTACCCGGGGGGAGGAAAACGAGCAGTACTTC.

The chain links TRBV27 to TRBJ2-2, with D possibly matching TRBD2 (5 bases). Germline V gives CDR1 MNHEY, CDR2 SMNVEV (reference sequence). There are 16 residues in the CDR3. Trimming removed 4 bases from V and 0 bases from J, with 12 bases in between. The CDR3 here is CASSSNPSPNTGELFF. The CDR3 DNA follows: TGTGCCAGCAGTTCCAACCCTAGCCCGAACACCGGGGAGCTGTTTTTT.

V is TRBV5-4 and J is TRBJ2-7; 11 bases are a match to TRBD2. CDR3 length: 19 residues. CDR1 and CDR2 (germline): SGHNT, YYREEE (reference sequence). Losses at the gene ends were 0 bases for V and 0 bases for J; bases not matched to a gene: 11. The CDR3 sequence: CASSLVLGLAVRSSYEQYF. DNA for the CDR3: TGTGCCAGCAGCTTGGTGCTGGGACTAGCGGTTAGGAGCTCCTACGAGCAGTACTTC.

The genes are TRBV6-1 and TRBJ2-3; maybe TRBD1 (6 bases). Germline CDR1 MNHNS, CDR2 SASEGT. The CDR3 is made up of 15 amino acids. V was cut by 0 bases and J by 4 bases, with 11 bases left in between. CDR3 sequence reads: CASSEAQGPPDTQYF. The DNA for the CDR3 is TGTGCCAGCAGTGAAGCGCAGGGGCCCCCAGATACGCAGTATTTT.

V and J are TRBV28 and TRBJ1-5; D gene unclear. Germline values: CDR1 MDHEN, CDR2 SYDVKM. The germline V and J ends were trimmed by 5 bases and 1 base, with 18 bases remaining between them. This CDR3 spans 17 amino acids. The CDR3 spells CASSPTHAGVSNQPQHF. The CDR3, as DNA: TGTGCCAGCAGTCCCACCCACGCTGGGGTAAGCAATCAGCCCCAGCATTTT.

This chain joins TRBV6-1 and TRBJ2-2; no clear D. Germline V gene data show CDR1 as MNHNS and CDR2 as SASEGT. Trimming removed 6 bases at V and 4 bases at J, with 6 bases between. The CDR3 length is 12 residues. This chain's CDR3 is CASRLPTGELFF. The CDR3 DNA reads TGTGCCAGCAGGCTACCCACCGGGGAGCTGTTTTTT.

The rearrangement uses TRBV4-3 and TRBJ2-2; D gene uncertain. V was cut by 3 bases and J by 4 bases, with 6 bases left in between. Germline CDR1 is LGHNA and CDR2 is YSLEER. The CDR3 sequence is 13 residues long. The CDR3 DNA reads TGCGCCAGCAGCCAGCCAAGCACCGGGGAGCTGTTTTTT. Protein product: CASSQPSTGELFF.

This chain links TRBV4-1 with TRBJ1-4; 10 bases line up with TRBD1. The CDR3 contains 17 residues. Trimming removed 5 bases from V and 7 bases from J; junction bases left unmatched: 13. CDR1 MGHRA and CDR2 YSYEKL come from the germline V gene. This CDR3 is CASSEGQGGRIGEKLFF. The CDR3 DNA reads TGCGCCAGCAGCGAAGGACAGGGGGGGAGAATTGGTGAAAAACTGTTTTTT.

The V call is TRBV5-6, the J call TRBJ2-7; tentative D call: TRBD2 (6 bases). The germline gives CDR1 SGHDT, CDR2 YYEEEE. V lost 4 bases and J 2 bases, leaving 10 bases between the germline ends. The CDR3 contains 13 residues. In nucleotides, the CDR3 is TGTGCCAGCAGCCCCCCGGGGGCCTACGAGCAGTACTTC. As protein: CASSPPGAYEQYF.

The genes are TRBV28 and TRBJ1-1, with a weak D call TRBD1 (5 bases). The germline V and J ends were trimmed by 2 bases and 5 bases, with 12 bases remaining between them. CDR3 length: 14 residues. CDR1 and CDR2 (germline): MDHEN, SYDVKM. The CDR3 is CASSLPEGRTEAFF. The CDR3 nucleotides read TGTGCCAGCAGTTTACCCGAGGGGAGGACTGAAGCTTTCTTT.

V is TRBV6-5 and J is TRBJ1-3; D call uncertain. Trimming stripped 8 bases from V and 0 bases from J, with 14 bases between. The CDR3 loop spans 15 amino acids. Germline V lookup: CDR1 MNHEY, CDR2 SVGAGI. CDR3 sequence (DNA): TGTGCCAGCGGCATTTTTGGCCCCTCTGGAAACACCATATATTTT. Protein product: CASGIFGPSGNTIYF.

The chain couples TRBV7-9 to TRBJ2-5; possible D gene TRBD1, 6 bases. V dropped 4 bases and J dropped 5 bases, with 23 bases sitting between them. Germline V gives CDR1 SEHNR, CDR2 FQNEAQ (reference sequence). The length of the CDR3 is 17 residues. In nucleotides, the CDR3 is TGTGCCAGCAGCTCTCCGGGGACAACCGACTTTGACGAGACCCAGTACTTC. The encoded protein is CASSSPGTTDFDETQYF.

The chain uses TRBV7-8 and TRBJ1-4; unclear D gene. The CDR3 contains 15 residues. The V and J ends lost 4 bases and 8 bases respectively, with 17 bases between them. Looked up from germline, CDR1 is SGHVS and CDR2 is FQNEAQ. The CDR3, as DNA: TGTGCCAGCAGCTATCCCGGTGGGGTAGAAGAAAAACTGTTTTTT. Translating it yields CASSYPGGVEEKLFF.

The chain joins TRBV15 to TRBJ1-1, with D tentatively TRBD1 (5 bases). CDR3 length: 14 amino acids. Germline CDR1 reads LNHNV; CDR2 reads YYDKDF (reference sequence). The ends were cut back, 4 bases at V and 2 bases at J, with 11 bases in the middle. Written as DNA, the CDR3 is TGTGCCACCAGCAATTGGACACCCAACACTGAAGCTTTCTTT. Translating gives CATSNWTPNTEAFF.

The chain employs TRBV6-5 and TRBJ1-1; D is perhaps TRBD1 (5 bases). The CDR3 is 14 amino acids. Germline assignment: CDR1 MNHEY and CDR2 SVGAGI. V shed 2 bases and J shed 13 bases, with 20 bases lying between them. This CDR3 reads CASSYGETVVEVFF. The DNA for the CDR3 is TGTGCCAGCAGTTACGGTGAGACAGTAGTGGAGGTTTTCTTT.

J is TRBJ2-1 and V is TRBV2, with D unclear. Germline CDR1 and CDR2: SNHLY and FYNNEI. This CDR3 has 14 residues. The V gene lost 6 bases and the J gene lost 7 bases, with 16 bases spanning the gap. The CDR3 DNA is TGTGCCAGCAGCGATAGCAAAACGTGGAATGAGCAGTTCTTC. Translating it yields CASSDSKTWNEQFF.

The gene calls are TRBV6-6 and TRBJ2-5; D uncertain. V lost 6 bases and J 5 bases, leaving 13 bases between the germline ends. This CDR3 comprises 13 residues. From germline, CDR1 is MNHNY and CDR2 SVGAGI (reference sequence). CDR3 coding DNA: TGTGCCAGCAGCCCCACAGTGGAGGAGACCCAGTACTTC. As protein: CASSPTVEETQYF.

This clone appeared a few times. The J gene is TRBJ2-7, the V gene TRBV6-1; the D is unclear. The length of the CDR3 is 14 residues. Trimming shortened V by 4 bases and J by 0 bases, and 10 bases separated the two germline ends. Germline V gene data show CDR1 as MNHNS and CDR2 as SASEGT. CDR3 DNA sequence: TGTGCCAGCAGTGCCCGAGGAATCTCCTACGAGCAGTACTTC. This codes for CASSARGISYEQYF.

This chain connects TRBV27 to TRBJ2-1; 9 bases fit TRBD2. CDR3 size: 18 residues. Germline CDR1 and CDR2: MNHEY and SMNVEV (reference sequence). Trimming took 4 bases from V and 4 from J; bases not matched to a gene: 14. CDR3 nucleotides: TGTGCCAGCAGTTCGAATGGAGGACCTAGCGGGATGTACAATGAGCAGTTCTTC. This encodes CASSSNGGPSGMYNEQFF.

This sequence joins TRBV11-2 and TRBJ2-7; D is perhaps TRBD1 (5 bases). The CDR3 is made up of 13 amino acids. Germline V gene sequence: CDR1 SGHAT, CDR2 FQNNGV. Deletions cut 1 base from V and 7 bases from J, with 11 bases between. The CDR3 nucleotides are TGTGCCAGCAGCTTAGCGGTTGGGGCGGAGCAGTACTTC. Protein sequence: CASSLAVGAEQYF.

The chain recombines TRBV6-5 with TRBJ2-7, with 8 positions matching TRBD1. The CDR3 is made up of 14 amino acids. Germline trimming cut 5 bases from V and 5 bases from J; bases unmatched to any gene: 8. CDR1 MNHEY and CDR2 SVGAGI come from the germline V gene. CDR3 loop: CASSKDRASHEQYF. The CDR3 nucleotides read TGTGCCAGCAGTAAGGACAGGGCATCTCACGAGCAGTACTTC.

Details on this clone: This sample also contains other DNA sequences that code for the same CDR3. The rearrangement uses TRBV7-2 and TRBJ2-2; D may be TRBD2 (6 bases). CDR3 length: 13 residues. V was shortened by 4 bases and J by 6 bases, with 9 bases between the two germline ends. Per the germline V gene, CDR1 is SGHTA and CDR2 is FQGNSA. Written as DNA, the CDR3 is TGTGCCAGCAGCTCTAGCGTTCCCGGGGAGCTGTTTTTT. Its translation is CASSSSVPGELFF. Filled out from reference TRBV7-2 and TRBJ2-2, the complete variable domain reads GAGVSQSPSNKVTEKGKDVELRCDPISGHTALYWYRQSLGQGLEFLIYFQGNSAPDKSGLPSDRFSAERTGGSVSTLTIQRTQQEDSAVYLCASSSSVPGELFFGEGSRLTVL.

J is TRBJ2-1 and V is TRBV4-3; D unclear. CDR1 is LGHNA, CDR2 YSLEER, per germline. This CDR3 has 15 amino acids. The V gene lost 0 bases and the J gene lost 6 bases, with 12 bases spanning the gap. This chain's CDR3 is CASSQDPLTVNEQFF. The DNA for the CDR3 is TGCGCCAGCAGCCAAGACCCCCTCACCGTCAATGAGCAGTTCTTC.

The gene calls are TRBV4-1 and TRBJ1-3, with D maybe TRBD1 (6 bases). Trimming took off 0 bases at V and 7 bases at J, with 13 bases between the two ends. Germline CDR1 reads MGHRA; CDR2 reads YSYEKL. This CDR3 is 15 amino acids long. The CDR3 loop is CASSQDRTEGNTIYF. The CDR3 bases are TGCGCCAGCAGCCAAGATCGGACAGAAGGGAACACCATATATTTT.

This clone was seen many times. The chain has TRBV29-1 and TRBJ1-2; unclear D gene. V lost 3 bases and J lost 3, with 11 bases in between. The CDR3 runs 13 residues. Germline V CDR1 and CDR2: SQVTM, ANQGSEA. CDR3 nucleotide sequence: TGCAGCGTTGATGATGGCTTCGACTATGGCTACACCTTC. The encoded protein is CSVDDGFDYGYTF.

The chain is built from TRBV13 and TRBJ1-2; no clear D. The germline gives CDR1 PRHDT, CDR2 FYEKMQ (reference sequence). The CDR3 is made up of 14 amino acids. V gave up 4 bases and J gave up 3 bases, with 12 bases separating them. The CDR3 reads CASSSFEGDYGYTF. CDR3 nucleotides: TGTGCCAGCAGCTCTTTCGAGGGCGACTATGGCTACACCTTC.

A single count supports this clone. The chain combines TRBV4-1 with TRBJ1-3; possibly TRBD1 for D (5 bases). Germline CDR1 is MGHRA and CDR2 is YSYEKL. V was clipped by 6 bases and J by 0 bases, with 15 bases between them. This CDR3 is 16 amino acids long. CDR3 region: CASRLFPGDSGNTIYF. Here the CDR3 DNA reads TGCGCCAGCAGACTATTCCCGGGGGACTCTGGAAACACCATATATTTT.